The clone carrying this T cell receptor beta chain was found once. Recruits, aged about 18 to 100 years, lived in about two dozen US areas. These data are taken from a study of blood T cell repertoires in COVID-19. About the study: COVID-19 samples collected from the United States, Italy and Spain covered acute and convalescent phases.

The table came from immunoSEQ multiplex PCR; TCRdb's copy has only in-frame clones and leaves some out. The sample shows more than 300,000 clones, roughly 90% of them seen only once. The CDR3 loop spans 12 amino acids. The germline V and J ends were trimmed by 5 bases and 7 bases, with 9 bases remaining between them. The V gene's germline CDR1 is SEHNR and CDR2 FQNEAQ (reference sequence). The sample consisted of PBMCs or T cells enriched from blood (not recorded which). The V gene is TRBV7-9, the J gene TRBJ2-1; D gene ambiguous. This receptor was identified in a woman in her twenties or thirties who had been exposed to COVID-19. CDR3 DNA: TGTGCCAGCAGCCTCGGTCGAAATGAGCAGTTCTTC. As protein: CASSLGRNEQFF.